Below, one TCR beta chain is given with its context. Generated by immunoSEQ multiplex PCR, the TCRdb table keeps only in-frame clones and is missing some. This repertoire shows tens of thousands of clones, about nine tenths found once; its top ten account for around 40%. This entry is derived from a study of blood T cell repertoires in COVID-19. J gave up 0 bases and V 9 bases, and 4 bases lay outside the gene matches. This CDR3 region has 13 residues. The V gene's germline CDR1 is LNHDA and CDR2 SQIVND (reference sequence). This chain connects TRBV19 to TRBJ1-2; 7 positions agree with TRBD1. The sample consisted of peripheral blood. The origin of this receptor is a human donor in a cohort sampled during active COVID-19. DNA for the CDR3: TGTGCCAGCGAAGGGACAGCTAACTATGGCTACACCTTC. This sequence encodes CASEGTANYGYTF.